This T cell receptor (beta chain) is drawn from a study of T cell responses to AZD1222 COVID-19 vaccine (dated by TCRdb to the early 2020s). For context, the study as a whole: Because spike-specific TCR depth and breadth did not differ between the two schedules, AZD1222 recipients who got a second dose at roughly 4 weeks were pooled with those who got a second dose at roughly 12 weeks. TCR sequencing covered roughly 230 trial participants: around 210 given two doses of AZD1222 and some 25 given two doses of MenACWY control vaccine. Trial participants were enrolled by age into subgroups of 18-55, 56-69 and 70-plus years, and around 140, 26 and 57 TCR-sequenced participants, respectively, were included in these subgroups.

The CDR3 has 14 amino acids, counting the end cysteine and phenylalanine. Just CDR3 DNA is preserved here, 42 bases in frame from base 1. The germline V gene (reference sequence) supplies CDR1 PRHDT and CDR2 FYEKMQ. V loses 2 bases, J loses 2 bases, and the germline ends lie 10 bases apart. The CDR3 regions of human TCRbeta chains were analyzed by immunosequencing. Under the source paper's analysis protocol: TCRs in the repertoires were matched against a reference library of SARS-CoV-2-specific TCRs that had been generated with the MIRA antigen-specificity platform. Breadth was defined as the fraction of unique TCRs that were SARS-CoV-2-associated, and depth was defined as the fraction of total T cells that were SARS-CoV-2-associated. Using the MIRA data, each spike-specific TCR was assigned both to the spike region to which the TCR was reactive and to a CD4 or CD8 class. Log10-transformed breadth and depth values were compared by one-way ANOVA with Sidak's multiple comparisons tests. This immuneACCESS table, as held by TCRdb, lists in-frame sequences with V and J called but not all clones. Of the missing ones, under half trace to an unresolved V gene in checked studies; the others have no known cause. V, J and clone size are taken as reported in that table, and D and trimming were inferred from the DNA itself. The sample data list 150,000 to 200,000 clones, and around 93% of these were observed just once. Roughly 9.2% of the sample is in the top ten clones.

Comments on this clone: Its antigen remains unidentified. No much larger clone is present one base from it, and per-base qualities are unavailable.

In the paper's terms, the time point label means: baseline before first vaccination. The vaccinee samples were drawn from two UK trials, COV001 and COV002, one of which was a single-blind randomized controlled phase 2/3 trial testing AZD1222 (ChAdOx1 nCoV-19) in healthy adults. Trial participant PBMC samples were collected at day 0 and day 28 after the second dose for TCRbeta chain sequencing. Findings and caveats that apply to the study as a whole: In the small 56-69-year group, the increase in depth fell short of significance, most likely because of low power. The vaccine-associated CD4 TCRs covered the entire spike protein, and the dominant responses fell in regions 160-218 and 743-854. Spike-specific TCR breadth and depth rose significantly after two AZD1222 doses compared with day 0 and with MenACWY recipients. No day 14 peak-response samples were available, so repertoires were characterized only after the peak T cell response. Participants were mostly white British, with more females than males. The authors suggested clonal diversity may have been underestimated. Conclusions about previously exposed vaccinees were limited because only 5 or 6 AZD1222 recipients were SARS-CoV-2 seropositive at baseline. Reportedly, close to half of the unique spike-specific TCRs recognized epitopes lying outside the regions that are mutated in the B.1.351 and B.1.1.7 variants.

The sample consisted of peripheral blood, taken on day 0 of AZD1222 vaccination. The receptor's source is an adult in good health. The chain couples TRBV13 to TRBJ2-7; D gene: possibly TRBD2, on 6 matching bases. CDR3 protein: CASSLPGLTYEQYF. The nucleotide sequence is TGTGCCAGCAGCTTACCGGGACTCACCTACGAGCAGTACTTC.